The sequence of this T cell receptor beta chain was determined in a study of cytomegalovirus exposure and HLA in healthy donors. General study findings and limits: Some V segments, including TRBV6-2 and TRBV6-3, were excluded as indistinguishable.

Concerning this clone: The target antigen is unknown.

Germline V gene data show CDR1 as SGHDT and CDR2 as YYEEEE. Trimming stripped 4 bases from V and 8 bases from J, with 19 bases between. The CDR3 sequence is 14 residues long. PCR primers comprised 60 Vbeta and 13 Jbeta primers. This table comes from immunoSEQ multiplex PCR, and its TCRdb copy is limited to in-frame clones, with some not included. The profile shows about 150,000 clones, more than 60% of them singletons. The sequenced sample was PBMCs. This TCR was sampled from a man aged 18 to 29 in good health and CMV-seropositive. The rearrangement links TRBV5-6 to TRBJ2-7, with a weak D call TRBD2 (7 bases). DNA of the CDR3: TGTGCCAGCAGCGCCCTCACCGGGGGGCGCAAGCAGTACTTC. Its protein is CASSALTGGRKQYF.